The entry below describes one TCR beta chain. Blood samples were obtained at baseline, cycle 4 day 1, and cycle 7 day 1. This specimen belongs to a study of OX40 agonist ivuxolimab in advanced cancers. At the level of the study: Among those enrolled, mean age was approximately 62 years (range about 23 to 90) and 75% to 90% were male.

Generated by immunoSEQ multiplex PCR, the TCRdb table keeps only in-frame clones and is missing some. The sample has 55,000 to 95,000 clones, around 88% seen once. The CDR3 is 15 residues long. Between the trimmed V and J ends, which lost 0 bases and 0 bases, there was a span of 7 bases. The V gene's germline CDR1 is SGHRS and CDR2 YFSETQ. The sequence was obtained from an adult with an advanced solid tumor such as melanoma, head and neck, liver or kidney cancer. This sequence joins TRBV5-1 and TRBJ1-3, with no clear D. The sequencing here drew on CD4+ or CD8+ T cells sorted from blood, taken in a trial of the OX40 agonist ivuxolimab. The CDR3 sequence: CASSLGAASGNTIYF. CDR3 DNA: TGCGCCAGCAGCTTGGGGGCAGCCTCTGGAAACACCATATATTTT. Using reference TRBV5-1 and TRBJ1-3 for the parts outside the CDR3, the full variable domain is KAGVTQTPRYLIKTRGQQVTLSCSPISGHRSVSWYQQTPGQGLQFLFEYFSETQRNKGNFPGRFSGRQFSNSRSEMNVSTLELGDSALYLCASSLGAASGNTIYFGEGSWLTVV.